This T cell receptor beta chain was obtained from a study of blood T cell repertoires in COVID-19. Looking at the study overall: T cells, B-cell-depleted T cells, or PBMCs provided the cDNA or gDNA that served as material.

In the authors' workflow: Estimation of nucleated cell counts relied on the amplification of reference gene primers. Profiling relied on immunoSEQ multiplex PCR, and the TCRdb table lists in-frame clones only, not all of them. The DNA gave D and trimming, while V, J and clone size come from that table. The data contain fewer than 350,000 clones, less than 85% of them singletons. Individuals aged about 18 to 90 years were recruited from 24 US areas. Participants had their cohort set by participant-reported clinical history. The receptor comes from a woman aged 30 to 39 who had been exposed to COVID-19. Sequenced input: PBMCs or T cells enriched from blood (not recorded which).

The CDR3: CASSLTSGSVYNEQFF. The DNA for the CDR3 is TGTGCCAGCAGCCTTACTAGCGGGTCGGTTTACAATGAGCAGTTCTTC. The V and J genes are TRBV5-4 and TRBJ2-1; TRBD2 matches at 9 bases. The CDR3 runs to 16 residues. The germline V gene has CDR1 SGHNT and CDR2 YYREEE (reference sequence). Unmatched junction bases numbered 9, after V lost 4 bases and J lost 4 bases.